Below, 9 T cell receptor beta chains from the same sample are listed, as sequenced in a study of cytomegalovirus exposure and HLA in healthy donors. PCR was performed using 60 Vbeta and 13 Jbeta primers. This table comes from immunoSEQ multiplex PCR, and its TCRdb copy is limited to in-frame clones, with some not included. The table has about 160,000 clones, 55% to 80% seen once. Sequencing used PBMCs. These receptors were taken from a woman aged 60-75 years in good health and CMV-seropositive.

The DNA of the CDR3 is TGTGCCTGGAGTGTTTCAGGGACAGTTTTGAACACTGAAGCTTTCTTT. As protein: CAWSVSGTVLNTEAFF. The chain recombines TRBV30 with TRBJ1-1, with TRBD1 identical over 7 bases. Trimming cost V 0 bases and J 0 bases; bases outside gene matches: 7. CDR3 length: 16 amino acids. CDR1 is GTSNPN, CDR2 SVGIG, per germline (reference sequence). Full variable domain (remainder filled in from reference TRBV30 and TRBJ1-1): SQTIHQWPATLVQPVGSPLSLECTVEGTSNPNLYWYRQAAGRGLQLLFYSVGIGQISSEVPQNLSASRPQDRQFILSSKKLLLSDSGFYLCAWSVSGTVLNTEAFFGQGTRLTVV.

This clone was counted between two and nine times. The chain recombines TRBV7-2 with TRBJ1-6; weak D call: TRBD1 (5 bases). CDR1 is SGHTA, CDR2 FQGNSA, per germline. Deletions cut 1 base from V and 8 bases from J, with 9 bases between. The CDR3 extends over 14 amino acids. CDR3 in DNA: TGTGCCAGCAGCTTAGATCCAGGGTATTCACCCCTCCACTTT. Its translation is CASSLDPGYSPLHF.

This clone was observed a few times. The V gene is TRBV5-1, the J gene TRBJ2-7; D is uncertain. Germline V CDR1 and CDR2: SGHRS, YFSETQ. The CDR3 has 13 residues. V gave up 4 bases and J gave up 6 bases, with 14 bases separating them. The CDR3 region is CASSNPEMPEQYF. CDR3 coding DNA: TGCGCCAGCAGCAACCCTGAGATGCCCGAGCAGTACTTC.

The CDR3 nucleotides are TGTGCCAGCAGCTTGGGGGGGCAGGCGAACACTGAAGCTTTCTTT. Residues: CASSLGGQANTEAFF. J is TRBJ1-1 and V is TRBV11-3; D might be TRBD1 (6 bases). V was trimmed by 3 bases and J by 1 base, leaving 12 bases between them. The CDR3 is made up of 15 amino acids. The germline gives CDR1 SGHNT, CDR2 YENEEA.

CDR3 coding DNA: TGTGCCAGTAGTACGGTGGGGGGCACTGAAGCTTTCTTT. Translation gives CASSTVGGTEAFF. The chain links TRBV19 to TRBJ1-1; tentatively, D is TRBD1 (5 bases). The CDR3 loop spans 13 amino acids. Germline CDR1 and CDR2: LNHDA and SQIVND (reference sequence). V lost 4 bases and J lost 4, with 10 bases in between.

The CDR3 sequence is CASSFLETQYF. CDR3 in DNA: TGTGCCAGCAGCTTCCTCGAGACCCAGTACTTC. The chain couples TRBV7-2 to TRBJ2-5, with D unclear. Germline CDR1 and CDR2: SGHTA and FQGNSA. The CDR3 is made up of 11 amino acids. Deletions cut 3 bases from V and 5 bases from J, with 4 bases between.

This clone was counted between two and nine times. This chain links TRBV6-5 with TRBJ1-2, with 9 bases fitting TRBD1. From germline, CDR1 is MNHEY and CDR2 SVGAGI. The CDR3 is 11 amino acids. V dropped 5 bases and J dropped 10; count of bases not matched to a gene: 2. In nucleotides, the CDR3 is TGTGCCAGCAGTCGGGACAGGGTCTACACCTTC. Amino acid sequence: CASSRDRVYTF.

The V gene is TRBV11-2, the J gene TRBJ2-1, with 9 nucleotides matching TRBD2. Trimming removed 1 base from V and 3 bases from J; junction bases left unmatched: 7. This CDR3 has 17 residues. Germline CDR1 is SGHAT and CDR2 is FQNNGV. CDR3 sequence: CASSLVGTSTYYNEQFF. DNA for the CDR3: TGTGCCAGCAGCTTAGTTGGGACTAGCACGTACTACAATGAGCAGTTCTTC.

This rearrangement joins TRBV19 to TRBJ2-2; D unclear. The CDR3 runs 11 residues. With 5 bases removed from V and 9 bases from J, the gap between germline ends came to 7 bases. Germline V gene lookup returns CDR1 LNHDA and CDR2 SQIVND (reference sequence). The CDR3 here is CASSAEWELFF. As DNA, the CDR3 is TGTGCCAGTAGTGCAGAATGGGAGCTGTTTTTT.